The 21 T cell receptor beta chains in this list originate from one sample, sequenced in a study of blood T cell repertoires in COVID-19. Profiled with immunoSEQ multiplex PCR; TCRdb holds only in-frame clones, not every one. The sample includes roughly 140,000 clones, roughly four fifths of them seen just once. The sample was peripheral blood. The receptors were gathered from a woman aged 80 or older with acute or convalescent COVID-19.

The genes are TRBV19 and TRBJ1-4; 9 bases are shared with TRBD1. This CDR3 is 17 amino acids long. The V segment lost 6 bases and the J segment 7 bases; nucleotides outside the gene matches: 15. Looked up from germline, CDR1 is LNHDA and CDR2 is SQIVND (reference sequence). This chain's CDR3 is CASRTPLPGTGFEKLFF. CDR3 bases: TGTGCCAGTAGAACCCCCTTACCCGGGACAGGGTTTGAAAAACTGTTTTTT. Combining the CDR3 with reference TRBV19 and TRBJ1-4 gives the whole variable domain DGGITQSPKYLFRKEGQNVTLSCEQNLNHDAMYWYRQDPGQGLRLIYYSQIVNDFQKGDIAEGYSVSREKKESFPLTVTSAQKNPTAFYLCASRTPLPGTGFEKLFFGSGTQLSVL.

V usage is TRBV6-5 and J usage is TRBJ1-4, with 9 bases that match TRBD1. J gave up 4 bases and V 8 bases, and 5 bases lay outside the gene matches. The CDR3 loop spans 14 amino acids. In germline, CDR1 is MNHEY, CDR2 SVGAGI. This CDR3 reads CASGTGLNNEKLFF. The CDR3 DNA reads TGTGCCAGCGGGACAGGGCTTAATAATGAAAAACTGTTTTTT.

V and J are TRBV6-5 and TRBJ2-1; 9 bases are a match to TRBD2. Trimming at V came to 8 bases and at J to 8 bases, leaving 10 bases not matched to a gene. This CDR3 region has 14 residues. Germline V lookup: CDR1 MNHEY, CDR2 SVGAGI. DNA for the CDR3: TGTGCCAGCCGGGGCGGGGGGGTGTACGATGAGCAGTTCTTC. Residues: CASRGGGVYDEQFF.

This sequence joins TRBV29-1 and TRBJ2-7, with D maybe TRBD1 (6 bases). Trimming pared 2 bases from V and 2 bases from J, leaving 16 bases between. The germline CDR1 and CDR2 sequences are SQVTM and ANQGSEA. The CDR3 is 15 residues long. Here the CDR3 DNA reads TGCAGCGTTGAACGGAACAGGGCCCCCCCCTACGAGCAGTACTTC. Residues: CSVERNRAPPYEQYF.

This chain links TRBV10-3 with TRBJ1-6, with D possibly being TRBD1 (5 bases). Trimming cost V 1 base and J 16 bases, with 20 bases left between them. The germline V gene encodes CDR1 ENHRY and CDR2 SYGVKD. The length of the CDR3 is 15 residues. CDR3 amino acids: CAISEWRTVQGDLHF. CDR3 nucleotides: TGTGCCATCAGTGAGTGGCGCACAGTCCAAGGGGATCTCCACTTT.

This clone was seen a single time. This rearrangement joins TRBV5-5 to TRBJ2-3, with D tentatively TRBD2 (6 bases). This CDR3 has 16 residues. Trimming took 2 bases from V and 3 from J, leaving 16 bases between them. Germline loops: CDR1 SGHKS, CDR2 YYEKEE (reference sequence). CDR3 DNA sequence: TGTGCCAGCAGCTTAATAGGGACTTCCCAAACAGATACGCAGTATTTT. It encodes CASSLIGTSQTDTQYF.

The chain employs TRBV18 and TRBJ2-3; D call uncertain. Trimming stripped 1 base from V and 3 bases from J, with 11 bases between. Germline CDR1 is KGHSH and CDR2 is LQKENI. The CDR3 length is 15 residues. CDR3 loop: CASSPRVSGTDTQYF. For the CDR3, the DNA is TGTGCCAGCTCACCACGGGTCTCGGGTACAGATACGCAGTATTTT.

CDR3 bases: TGTGCCAGCAGCCTTGACCGAAGAGGTACGCAGTATTTT. Its protein is CASSLDRRGTQYF. The chain uses TRBV7-2 and TRBJ2-3; D unclear. Per the germline V gene, CDR1 is SGHTA and CDR2 is FQGNSA. This CDR3 region has 13 residues. Trimming stripped 5 bases from V and 8 bases from J, with 14 bases between.

This chain uses TRBV19 with TRBJ2-7; a weak D match, TRBD2 (6 bases). CDR1 LNHDA and CDR2 SQIVND come from the germline V gene (reference sequence). The CDR3 has 14 residues. The V end lost 3 bases, the J end lost 4 bases, and 13 bases lay between the germline ends. CDR3 residues: CASSIAGIGYEQYF. The CDR3 DNA reads as TGTGCCAGTAGTATCGCGGGAATAGGTTACGAGCAGTACTTC.

The V and J genes are TRBV7-8 and TRBJ2-1; 7 bases align to TRBD2. V was clipped by 2 bases and J by 2 bases; unmatched bases: 6. Germline V gene sequence: CDR1 SGHVS, CDR2 FQNEAQ. The CDR3 runs to 16 residues. The CDR3 spells CASSLRGGGTYNEQFF. The CDR3 nucleotides are TGTGCCAGCAGCTTAAGAGGCGGGGGAACCTACAATGAGCAGTTCTTC.

V and J are TRBV5-1 and TRBJ1-2; 10 bases map to TRBD1. With 4 bases clipped from V and 7 bases from J, the junction kept 7 bases outside the gene matches. This CDR3 contains 14 residues. Germline V gives CDR1 SGHRS, CDR2 YFSETQ. The DNA of the CDR3 is TGCGCCAGCAGCGACCGACAGGGGGCGAGTGGCTACACCTTC. Encoded protein: CASSDRQGASGYTF.

This clone was counted once. J is TRBJ1-5 and V is TRBV27; D perhaps matches TRBD1 (6 bases). The V gene's germline CDR1 is MNHEY and CDR2 SMNVEV (reference sequence). The CDR3 has 14 amino acids. Trimming pared 6 bases from V and 4 bases from J, leaving 13 bases between. The CDR3 sequence is CASSLQGFNQPQHF. The CDR3 DNA is TGTGCCAGCAGCTTACAGGGTTTTAATCAGCCCCAGCATTTT.

The chain links TRBV5-5 to TRBJ1-6; D is undetermined. The CDR3 runs 14 residues. V lost 2 bases and J 5 bases, leaving 8 bases between the germline ends. The germline V gene has CDR1 SGHKS and CDR2 YYEKEE (reference sequence). The CDR3 protein is CASSLTRNNSPLHF. The CDR3 nucleotides are TGTGCCAGCAGCTTAACGCGTAATAATTCACCCCTCCACTTT.

The chain uses TRBV7-6 and TRBJ1-3, with a possible D match to TRBD1 (6 bases). Trimming took off 5 bases at V and 8 bases at J, with 19 bases between the two ends. Per germline, CDR1 SGHVS and CDR2 FNYEAQ. The CDR3 totals 15 residues. CDR3 in DNA: TGTGCCAGCAGCCCTTCGGTGGGGGCGCTGTACACCATATATTTT. Encoded protein: CASSPSVGALYTIYF.

This clone has more than one count but fewer than ten. The chain couples TRBV7-9 to TRBJ2-2; a possible D gene is TRBD2 (5 bases). Germline V lookup: CDR1 SEHNR, CDR2 FQNEAQ (reference sequence). CDR3 length: 16 amino acids. V lost 1 base to trimming and J lost 4 bases, with 13 bases between them. The CDR3 region has the DNA TGTGCCAGCAGCTTAGTATACGGGGTGAGCACCGGGGAGCTGTTTTTT. It translates to CASSLVYGVSTGELFF.

This clone has a single count. This rearrangement joins TRBV6-6 to TRBJ2-4, with 9 bases lining up with TRBD1. The CDR3 spans 13 residues. Per the germline V gene, CDR1 is MNHNY and CDR2 is SVGAGI (reference sequence). V was pared by 5 bases and J by 7 bases, with 3 bases of the junction left unmatched. The CDR3 DNA reads as TGTGCCAGCAGTACCGGACAGGGGAACATTCAGTACTTC. Translated: CASSTGQGNIQYF.

The gene calls are TRBV5-1 and TRBJ1-2; 8 bases align to TRBD1. The germline CDR1 and CDR2 sequences are SGHRS and YFSETQ. The CDR3 is made up of 14 amino acids. The J segment lost 8 bases and the V segment lost 4 bases, leaving 10 bases of the junction unmatched. CDR3 loop: CASSPSDRAGGYTF. CDR3 in DNA: TGCGCCAGCAGCCCATCGGACAGGGCTGGGGGCTACACCTTC.

This clone was seen just once. The V and J genes are TRBV7-3 and TRBJ2-6; 11 positions agree with TRBD2. This CDR3 region has 18 residues. V shed 5 bases, J shed 4 bases, and the junction held 10 bases outside the gene matches. From germline, CDR1 is SGHTA and CDR2 FQGTGA. The chain's CDR3 is CASSLLSGGAKGANVLTF. CDR3 DNA sequence: TGTGCCAGCAGCCTCCTTAGCGGGGGGGCGAAAGGGGCCAACGTCCTGACTTTC.

V and J are TRBV6-2 or TRBV6-3 and TRBJ1-2; D gene ambiguous. V shed 2 bases and J shed 2 bases, with 12 bases lying between them. Germline lookup yields CDR1 MNHEY and CDR2 SVGEGT. This CDR3 comprises 15 residues. The CDR3 DNA is TGTGCCAGCAGTTACCAAGGGAGAACCAACTATGGCTACACCTTC. Amino acids: CASSYQGRTNYGYTF.

V and J are TRBV18 and TRBJ1-4; the D is unclear. V was trimmed by 5 bases and J by 6 bases, leaving 10 bases between them. CDR3 length: 13 residues. CDR1 is KGHSH, CDR2 LQKENI, per germline. CDR3 nucleotide sequence: TGTGCCAGCTCAAGGTCGGAGCATGAAAAACTGTTTTTT. Translated, it gives CASSRSEHEKLFF.

This chain links TRBV6-2 or TRBV6-3 with TRBJ2-1, with D possibly being TRBD2 (6 bases). The CDR3 consists of 12 residues. The V end lost 6 bases, the J end lost 7 bases, and 10 bases lay between the germline ends. Germline V gene sequence: CDR1 MNHEY, CDR2 SVGEGT. CDR3 loop: CASRPRGNEQFF. DNA of the CDR3: TGTGCCAGCAGACCTCGGGGGAATGAGCAGTTCTTC.